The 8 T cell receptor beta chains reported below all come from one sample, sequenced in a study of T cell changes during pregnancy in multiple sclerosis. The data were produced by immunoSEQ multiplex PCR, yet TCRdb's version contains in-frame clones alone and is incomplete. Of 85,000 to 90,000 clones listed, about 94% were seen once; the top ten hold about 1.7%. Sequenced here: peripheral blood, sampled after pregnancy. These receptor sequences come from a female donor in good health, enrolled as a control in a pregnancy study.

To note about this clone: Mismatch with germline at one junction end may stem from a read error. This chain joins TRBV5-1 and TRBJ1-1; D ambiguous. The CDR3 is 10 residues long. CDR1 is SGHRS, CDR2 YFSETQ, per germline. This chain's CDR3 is CASSLGPWPF. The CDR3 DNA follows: TGCGCCAGCAGCTTGGGTCCCTGGCCCTTT. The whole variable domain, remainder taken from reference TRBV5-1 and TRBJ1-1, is KAGVTQTPRYLIKTRGQQVTLSCSPISGHRSVSWYQQTPGQGLQFLFEYFSETQRNKGNFPGRFSGRQFSNSRSEMNVSTLELGDSALYLCASSLGPWPFGQGTRLTVV.

The CDR3 DNA reads as TGTGCCAGCAGCTTTTCTGTCGTCTATGGCTACACCTTC. Protein sequence: CASSFSVVYGYTF. The J gene is TRBJ1-2, the V gene TRBV7-9; D is unresolved. This CDR3 is built from 13 residues. Germline V gives CDR1 SEHNR, CDR2 FQNEAQ (reference sequence). Deletions cut 3 bases from V and 4 bases from J, with 9 bases between.

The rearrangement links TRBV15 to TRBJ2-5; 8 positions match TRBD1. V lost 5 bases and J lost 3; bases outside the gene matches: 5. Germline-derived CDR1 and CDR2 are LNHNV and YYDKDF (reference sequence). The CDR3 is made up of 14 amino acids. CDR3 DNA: TGTGCCACCAGCGGCCAGGGACAGGAAGAGACCCAGTACTTC. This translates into CATSGQGQEETQYF.

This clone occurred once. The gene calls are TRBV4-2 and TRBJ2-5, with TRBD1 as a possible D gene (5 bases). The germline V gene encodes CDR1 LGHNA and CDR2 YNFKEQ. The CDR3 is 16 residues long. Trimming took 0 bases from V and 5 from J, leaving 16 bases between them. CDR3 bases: TGTGCCAGCAGCCAAGATTACGGGCAGGGCTGGGAGACCCAGTACTTC. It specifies CASSQDYGQGWETQYF.

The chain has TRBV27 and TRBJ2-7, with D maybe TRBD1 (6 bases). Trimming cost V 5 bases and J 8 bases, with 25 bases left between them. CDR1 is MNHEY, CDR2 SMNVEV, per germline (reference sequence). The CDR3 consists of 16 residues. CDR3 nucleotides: TGTGCCAGCAGTCCCAGCATGACAGGCCTCCCTTTGAAGCAGTACTTC. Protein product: CASSPSMTGLPLKQYF.

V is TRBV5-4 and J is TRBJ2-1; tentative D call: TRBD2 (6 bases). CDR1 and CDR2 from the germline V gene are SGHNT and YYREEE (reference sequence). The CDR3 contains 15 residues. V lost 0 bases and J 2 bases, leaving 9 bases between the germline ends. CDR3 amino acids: CASSLAAGPYNEQFF. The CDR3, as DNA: TGTGCCAGCAGCTTGGCGGCGGGACCCTACAATGAGCAGTTCTTC. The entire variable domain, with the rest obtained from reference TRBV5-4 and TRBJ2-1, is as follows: ETGVTQSPTHLIKTRGQQVTLRCSSQSGHNTVSWYQQALGQGPQFIFQYYREEENGRGNFPPRFSGLQFPNYSSELNVNALELDDSALYLCASSLAAGPYNEQFFGPGTRLTVL.

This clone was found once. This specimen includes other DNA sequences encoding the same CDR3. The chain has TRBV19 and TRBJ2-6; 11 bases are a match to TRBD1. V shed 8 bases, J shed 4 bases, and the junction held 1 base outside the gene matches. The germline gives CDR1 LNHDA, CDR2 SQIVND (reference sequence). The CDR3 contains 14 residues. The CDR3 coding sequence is TGTGCCAGTGGACAGGGGGCGGGGGCCAACGTCCTGACTTTC. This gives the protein CASGQGAGANVLTF.

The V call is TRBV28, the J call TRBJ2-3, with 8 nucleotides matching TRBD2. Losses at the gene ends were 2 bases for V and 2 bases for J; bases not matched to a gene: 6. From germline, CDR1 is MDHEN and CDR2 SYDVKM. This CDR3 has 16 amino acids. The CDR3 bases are TGTGCCAGCAGTTTAGTCGGCGGGGGGCTCACAGATACGCAGTATTTT. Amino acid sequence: CASSLVGGGLTDTQYF.